Listed below are T cell receptor beta chains from one sample, sequenced in a study of blood T cell repertoires in COVID-19. Here immunoSEQ multiplex PCR was the method, and the copy in TCRdb shows in-frame clones only, minus some. The sample includes about 270,000 clones, approximately 90% seen only once; the top ten take 1% to 1.5%. The sequencing input was PBMCs or T cells enriched from blood (not recorded which). The receptor set was obtained from a middle-aged woman with acute COVID-19. The CDR3 runs from the conserved cysteine through the conserved F or W. The D gene is left open where the match is weak.

TRBD1	TRBV12-3/TRBV12-4	TRBJ1-1	CASRTGGDTEAFF
-	TRBV5-1	TRBJ2-3	CASSLDQGTDTQYF
TRBD1	TRBV30	TRBJ2-1	CAFRDRGLQFF
-	TRBV18	TRBJ1-4	CASSPRGPYNEKLFF
TRBD1	TRBV19	TRBJ1-1	CATRQGYSEAFF
-	TRBV12-1	TRBJ2-3	CASSQREHTRTGDRTDTQYF
-	TRBV2	TRBJ1-6	CASSDDSPLHF
-	TRBV12-3/TRBV12-4	TRBJ1-1	CASSRGMNTEAFF
-	TRBV5-6	TRBJ2-2	CASSLGQFISTGELFF
TRBD1	TRBV25-1	TRBJ2-3	CASSGNRGKTSTDTQYF
-	TRBV14	TRBJ2-2	CASSAPVAGELFF
TRBD1	TRBV5-1	TRBJ2-5	CASSHNAGTALQETQYF
-	TRBV5-6	TRBJ2-7	CASSLMQGSGEQYF
-	TRBV27	TRBJ2-7	CASSAKADKPYEQYF
-	TRBV6-5	TRBJ1-1	CASIPYSPGRTEAFF
-	TRBV6-5	TRBJ2-7	CASSYTGTLAYEQYF
TRBD2	TRBV10-2	TRBJ2-1	CASSGAGVPGYNEQFF
-	TRBV27	TRBJ1-2	CASSFLGAYGYTF